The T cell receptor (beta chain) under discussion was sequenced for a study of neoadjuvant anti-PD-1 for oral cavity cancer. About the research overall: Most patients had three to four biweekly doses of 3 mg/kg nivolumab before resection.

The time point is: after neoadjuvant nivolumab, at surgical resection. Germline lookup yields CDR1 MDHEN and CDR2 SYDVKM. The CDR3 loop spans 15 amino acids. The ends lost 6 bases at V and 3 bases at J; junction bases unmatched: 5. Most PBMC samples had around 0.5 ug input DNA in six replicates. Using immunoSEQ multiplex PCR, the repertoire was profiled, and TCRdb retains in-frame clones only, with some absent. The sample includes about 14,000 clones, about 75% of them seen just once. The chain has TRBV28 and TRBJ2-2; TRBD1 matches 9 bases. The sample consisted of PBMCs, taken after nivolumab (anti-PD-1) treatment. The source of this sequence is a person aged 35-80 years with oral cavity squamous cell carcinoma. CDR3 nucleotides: TGTGCCAGCAGCCCCGGGACAGGGTACACCGGGGAGCTGTTTTTT. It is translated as CASSPGTGYTGELFF.